This T cell receptor (beta chain) was sequenced in a study of OX40 agonist ivuxolimab in advanced cancers. As for the study more broadly: Ivuxolimab was a fully human IgG2 agonistic monoclonal antibody targeting the costimulatory receptor OX40 (CD134). Intravenous ivuxolimab was administered to patients every 2 weeks at six dose levels: 0.01, 0.1, 0.3, 1.5, 3 and 10 mg/kg. Of the roughly 52 dose-escalation patients, hepatocellular carcinoma was present in approximately 20, melanoma in approximately 15, renal cell carcinoma in 9 and head and neck cancer in 9. In the dose-escalation cohort, approximately 82% of patients were male, and the mean age was around 60 years with a range of roughly 23 to 79. Prior anti-PD-1, anti-PD-L1 or anti-CTLA-4 therapy was permitted, and roughly two fifths of dose-escalation patients had received checkpoint inhibitors. Partial responses were achieved by three dose-escalation patients, of whom one had hepatocellular carcinoma and two had cutaneous melanoma. The point of sequencing TCRbeta in the periphery was to test whether ivuxolimab changed TCR sequence diversity and drove clonal T-cell expansion. The paper describes the monotherapy dose-escalation part (N of about 55 patients) of the phase I trial of ivuxolimab.

Genomic DNA was isolated from the sorted cells so that the TCRbeta CDR3 region could be sequenced. The immunoSEQ Assay was used to sequence the TCRbeta CDR3 regions. TCRdb holds this immuneACCESS table with in-frame rearrangements only. Some clones are missing; in checked studies, unresolved V genes explain under half, and the rest has no known cause. The sample data list 75,000 to 100,000 clones, and approximately 80% of these were observed just once. Approximately 5.5% of the sample is held by the ten biggest clonotypes. The trial excluded patients who had a history of autoimmune disease or who were on systemic immunosuppression. Peripheral blood for TCR sequencing was collected from all dose cohorts at baseline, on cycle 4 day 1, and on cycle 7 day 1. Samples came from an open-label, multicenter, first-in-human phase I dose-escalation trial of ivuxolimab. Adults with locally advanced or metastatic melanoma, renal cell, hepatocellular, or head and neck squamous cell carcinoma were enrolled in the trial. Before TCR sequencing, CD4+ T cells and CD8+ T cells were sorted from peripheral blood as separate populations.

What the authors observed across the whole study: Low levels of normalized T-cell clonal expansion were also shown by some nonresponding patients. After ivuxolimab, expanded clones were on average more numerous among CD8+ T cells than among CD4+ T cells. Antigen specificity was not determined for the clonally expanded peripheral T cells. At doses of 0.1 to 3.0 mg/kg, clonal expansion of both CD4+ and CD8+ blood T cells was observed from baseline to week 6. In the 0.1-3.0 mg/kg groups, partial responders had among the lowest normalized peripheral clonal expansion, particularly in CD8+ T cells.

As regards this clone: What antigen it recognizes has not been identified. Base qualities are not at hand, and no much larger clone is one base apart.

The germline V gene encodes CDR1 SQVTM and CDR2 ANQGSEA. The CDR3 contains 14 residues, cysteine and phenylalanine counted. The DNA shown is the 42-base CDR3, in frame from base 1. V is cut by 6 bases and J by 0 bases, and the space between the germline ends is 14 bases. This TCR was recovered from an adult with an advanced solid tumor such as melanoma, head and neck, liver or kidney cancer. The chain was built from TRBV29-1 and TRBJ1-1; TRBD1 might be the D gene, on 6 matching bases. The material was CD4+ or CD8+ T cells sorted from blood, obtained in a trial of the OX40 agonist ivuxolimab. The nucleotides read TGCAGCGTGGGGAGGGGGGGAGTGAACACTGAAGCTTTCTTT. Its coded protein is CSVGRGGVNTEAFF.